Reported below is one TCR beta chain. Template material for TCR beta VDJ and CDR3 profiling consisted of genomic DNA. TCRdb independently ran MiXCR on the reads; one entry per CDR3 protein. The table shows some 130,000 distinct CDR3 sequences, with about half occurring only once. The germline V gene encodes CDR1 SNHLY and CDR2 FYNNEI. The V gene lost 6 bases and the J gene lost 2 bases, with 14 bases spanning the gap. This CDR3 contains 15 residues. This sample was taken from a study of CD8+CD57+ T cells in acquired aplastic anemia. Study-wide context: Average DNA yield from sorted CD4+ and CD8+ cells was about 2.9 ug. An average of about 9.8 million reads for CD4+ cells was obtained from healthy donors.

Sequences were obtained from sorted CD4+, CD8+, or CD8+CD57+ T cells (not recorded which) from PBMCs. The chain employs TRBV2 and TRBJ1-3, with D possibly TRBD1 on 6 matching bases. The receptor comes from a human donor in good health, serving as a control. The CDR3 protein is CASRGQGFPGNTIYF. CDR3 DNA sequence: TGTGCCAGCAGGGGCCAGGGGTTTCCTGGAAACACCATATATTTT.